The 24 T cell receptor beta chains reported below all come from one sample, sequenced in a study of shared T cell receptors in the human thymus. Using immunoSEQ multiplex PCR, the repertoire was profiled, and TCRdb retains in-frame clones only, with some absent. The data contain about 660,000 clones, approximately 88% of them singletons. These sequences were also reported in another study, on human thymus T cells.

What was sequenced was thymocytes. These receptor sequences come from a boy under two years old with a congenital heart defect.

This clone occurred once. This chain uses TRBV27 with TRBJ2-1, with 7 bases identical to TRBD2. CDR3 length: 18 amino acids. V shed 6 bases and J 4 bases; nucleotides not matched to a gene: 18. Germline V gene sequence: CDR1 MNHEY, CDR2 SMNVEV (reference sequence). The CDR3 nucleotides are TGTGCCAGCAGCCGAAGGGCGAAGGGAGGGCCGGGGTACAATGAGCAGTTCTTC. This encodes CASSRRAKGGPGYNEQFF.

V and J are TRBV10-2 and TRBJ2-5, with D perhaps TRBD1 (7 bases). Germline CDR1 WSHSY, CDR2 SAAADI. The CDR3 is 14 amino acids. Trimming left V 4 bases short and J 5 bases short, with 14 bases between. This CDR3 reads CASSGGETGETQYF. The CDR3 DNA reads as TGCGCCAGCAGTGGGGGGGAGACAGGGGAGACCCAGTACTTC.

This clone was seen only once. V is TRBV5-1 and J is TRBJ2-1, with 10 bases lining up with TRBD2. V lost 4 bases and J lost 5; bases outside the gene matches: 9. CDR1 and CDR2 from the germline V gene are SGHRS and YFSETQ. The CDR3 has 16 amino acids. CDR3 loop: CASSAQREGRHNEQFF. CDR3 sequence (DNA): TGCGCCAGCAGCGCCCAGCGGGAGGGCCGACACAATGAGCAGTTCTTC.

This rearrangement joins TRBV5-6 to TRBJ2-1; 10 bases are a match to TRBD2. Germline CDR1 reads SGHDT; CDR2 reads YYEEEE. CDR3 length: 19 residues. J lost 9 bases, V lost 4 bases, and 22 bases had no gene match. CDR3: CASSPTSGTGPQLVGEQFF. DNA of the CDR3: TGTGCCAGCAGCCCAACTAGCGGGACAGGCCCCCAGCTGGTGGGTGAGCAGTTCTTC.

In this sample, this clone turned up once. The J gene is TRBJ2-5, the V gene TRBV19; TRBD1 matches at 7 bases. Losses at the gene ends were 4 bases for V and 0 bases for J; bases not matched to a gene: 11. The CDR3 covers 17 residues. Germline V lookup: CDR1 LNHDA, CDR2 SQIVND (reference sequence). CDR3 amino acids: CASSKPGGQVDQETQYF. The CDR3 region has the DNA TGTGCCAGTAGTAAGCCCGGTGGACAGGTGGACCAAGAGACCCAGTACTTC.

The chain joins TRBV11-1 to TRBJ2-3; 11 bases are shared with TRBD1. CDR1 and CDR2 from the germline V gene are SGHAT and FQDESV (reference sequence). CDR3 length: 15 residues. V lost 5 bases and J lost 5; bases outside the gene matches: 6. In DNA, the CDR3 is TGTGCCAGCAGCCGCCGGGACAGGGGGGGAGATACGCAGTATTTT. It yields the protein CASSRRDRGGDTQYF. The complete variable domain, with remaining parts taken from reference TRBV11-1 and TRBJ2-3, reads EAEVAQSPRYKITEKSQAVAFWCDPISGHATLYWYRQILGQGPELLVQFQDESVVDDSQLPKDRFSAERLKGVDSTLKIQPAELGDSAMYLCASSRRDRGGDTQYFGPGTRLTVL.

The chain has TRBV19 and TRBJ1-5; no definite D call. This CDR3 is built from 12 residues. Looked up from germline, CDR1 is LNHDA and CDR2 is SQIVND (reference sequence). Trimming shortened V by 0 bases and J by 7 bases, and 4 bases separated the two germline ends. The CDR3 DNA sequence: TGTGCCAGTAGTATAGACAGGCAGCCCCAGCATTTT. This codes for CASSIDRQPQHF.

The chain is built from TRBV19 and TRBJ2-1, with 13 nucleotides matching TRBD2. The CDR3 extends over 15 amino acids. Looked up from germline, CDR1 is LNHDA and CDR2 is SQIVND (reference sequence). The junction had 4 bases not matched to a gene; V was cut back by 4 bases and J by 7 bases. CDR3: CASSKLAGGGNEQFF. CDR3 sequence (DNA): TGTGCCAGTAGTAAACTAGCGGGAGGGGGGAATGAGCAGTTCTTC.

This clone is a singleton in its sample. The V and J genes are TRBV9 and TRBJ2-1; tentative D call: TRBD2 (5 bases). Trimming shortened V by 4 bases and J by 2 bases, and 22 bases separated the two germline ends. This CDR3 comprises 18 residues. Germline values: CDR1 SGDLS, CDR2 YYNGEE. CDR3 nucleotide sequence: TGTGCCAGCAGCCCCGCGGGCCCCCTCGCCCCACCCTACAATGAGCAGTTCTTC. Translating it yields CASSPAGPLAPPYNEQFF.

The genes are TRBV12-5 and TRBJ2-3, with D unresolved. The CDR3 contains 17 residues. Trimming took 0 bases from V and 6 from J, leaving 19 bases between them. Germline V gives CDR1 LGHNT, CDR2 FRNRAP. CDR3 sequence (DNA): TGTGCTAGTGGTTTGGTACATACGAACCCCCTCAGGGATACGCAGTATTTT. Its translation: CASGLVHTNPLRDTQYF.

V usage is TRBV7-2 and J usage is TRBJ2-6, with 8 bases that match TRBD1. V was pared by 5 bases and J by 0 bases, with 3 bases of the junction left unmatched. This CDR3 comprises 16 residues. The V gene's germline CDR1 is SGHTA and CDR2 FQGNSA. The CDR3 bases are TGTGCCAGCAGCCGGACAGGGATCTCTGGGGCCAACGTCCTGACTTTC. As protein: CASSRTGISGANVLTF.

This chain uses TRBV5-1 with TRBJ2-5; D gene uncertain. The CDR3 runs to 13 residues. The V gene's germline CDR1 is SGHRS and CDR2 YFSETQ. Trimming pared 2 bases from V and 1 base from J, leaving 6 bases between. DNA for the CDR3: TGCGCCAGCAGCTTTACGGTCCAAGAGACCCAGTACTTC. Its protein product is CASSFTVQETQYF.

The V and J genes are TRBV7-2 and TRBJ1-2; 7 bases are a match to TRBD1. V lost 8 bases, J lost 7 bases, and 13 bases stayed unmatched. Germline V gives CDR1 SGHTA, CDR2 FQGNSA. This CDR3 has 14 residues. Here the CDR3 reads CASPRGDGDCGYTF. In DNA, the CDR3 is TGTGCCAGCCCCAGGGGGGATGGGGATTGTGGCTACACCTTC.

The chain is built from TRBV27 and TRBJ2-7, with D hard to call. The germline V and J ends were trimmed by 2 bases and 0 bases, with 8 bases remaining between them. Germline V gives CDR1 MNHEY, CDR2 SMNVEV (reference sequence). This CDR3 has 14 residues. The CDR3 spells CASSLVHSSYEQYF. DNA of the CDR3: TGTGCCAGCAGTTTAGTTCATTCCTCCTACGAGCAGTACTTC.

CDR3 coding DNA: TGTGCCAGCAGCCCGAGTGTCTCCTACAATGAGCAGTTCTTC. It translates to CASSPSVSYNEQFF. V and J are TRBV5-4 and TRBJ2-1; no firm D call. V dropped 4 bases and J dropped 0 bases, with 8 bases sitting between them. The CDR3 length is 14 residues. The germline gives CDR1 SGHNT, CDR2 YYREEE (reference sequence).

The rearrangement links TRBV5-5 to TRBJ2-3; 8 bases align to TRBD2. Germline V lookup: CDR1 SGHKS, CDR2 YYEKEE (reference sequence). CDR3 length equals 15 residues. Germline trimming cut 2 bases from V and 1 base from J; bases unmatched to any gene: 3. Here the CDR3 reads CASSLAGVGTDTQYF. The CDR3 coding sequence is TGTGCCAGCAGCTTAGCGGGAGTCGGCACAGATACGCAGTATTTT.

This clone has just a few counts. The chain links TRBV19 to TRBJ2-7; 7 nucleotides line up with TRBD2. Germline loops: CDR1 LNHDA, CDR2 SQIVND (reference sequence). Trimming cost V 3 bases and J 0 bases; bases outside gene matches: 5. The CDR3 length is 15 residues. The CDR3 loop is CASSIKAGDSYEQYF. The CDR3 DNA reads TGTGCCAGTAGTATTAAGGCGGGAGACTCCTACGAGCAGTACTTC.

This chain uses TRBV28 with TRBJ2-6; no clear D gene. The germline CDR1 and CDR2 sequences are MDHEN and SYDVKM. Trimming shortened V by 7 bases and J by 2 bases, and 12 bases separated the two germline ends. The CDR3 spans 15 residues. In DNA, the CDR3 is TGTGCCAGCATGGTAGGTGCGGCTGGGGCCAACGTCCTGACTTTC. Its protein product is CASMVGAAGANVLTF.

This chain uses TRBV6-5 with TRBJ1-5; D is ambiguous. The CDR3 has 13 residues. V was cut by 3 bases and J by 5 bases, with 8 bases left in between. Per the germline V gene, CDR1 is MNHEY and CDR2 is SVGAGI. In nucleotides, the CDR3 is TGTGCCAGCAGTTATCAAGCCGATCAGCCCCAGCATTTT. It specifies CASSYQADQPQHF.

J is TRBJ2-5 and V is TRBV6-1; TRBD2 agrees at 7 bases. V was pared by 9 bases and J by 7 bases, with 5 bases of the junction left unmatched. The CDR3 runs to 11 residues. Germline V gene lookup returns CDR1 MNHNS and CDR2 SASEGT. In nucleotides, the CDR3 is TGTGCCAGTCGGGAGGCGGTGACCCAGTACTTC. Protein sequence: CASREAVTQYF.

With regard to this clone: Other DNA sequences in the same sample also yield this CDR3. The rearrangement uses TRBV7-9 and TRBJ2-3; no clear D gene. Germline values: CDR1 SEHNR, CDR2 FQNEAQ (reference sequence). Trimming took off 1 base at V and 4 bases at J, with 6 bases between the two ends. The CDR3 is 13 amino acids. The CDR3 DNA reads TGTGCCAGCAGCTTAGGGTTAGCAGATACGCAGTATTTT. This codes for CASSLGLADTQYF.

The V call is TRBV11-3, the J call TRBJ2-1, with D perhaps TRBD2 (6 bases). CDR3 length: 15 amino acids. Germline V gene lookup returns CDR1 SGHNT and CDR2 YENEEA. The V and J ends lost 8 bases and 9 bases respectively, with 23 bases between them. The DNA of the CDR3 is TGTGCCAGCGGCCCTGGGGGGTCGGCGGGACGTGAGCAGTTCTTC. Protein product: CASGPGGSAGREQFF.

The chain has TRBV2 and TRBJ2-2; 16 nucleotides align to TRBD2. This CDR3 contains 17 residues. V lost 8 bases and J lost 3; bases outside the gene matches: 6. CDR1 and CDR2 (germline): SNHLY, FYNNEI. DNA of the CDR3: TGTGCCAGCGGGGGACTAGCGGGAGGGCCATACACCGGGGAGCTGTTTTTT. Translated: CASGGLAGGPYTGELFF.

The V call is TRBV10-3, the J call TRBJ1-2, with TRBD1 as a possible D gene (5 bases). This CDR3 is built from 14 residues. The V and J ends lost 10 bases and 6 bases respectively, with 21 bases between them. Looked up from germline, CDR1 is ENHRY and CDR2 is SYGVKD. The CDR3 protein is CATRVRRLEHGYTF. The CDR3 bases are TGTGCCACCAGGGTCCGGAGACTCGAGCATGGCTACACCTTC.